These 28 T cell receptor beta chains share one sample of origin, sequenced in a study of T cell repertoires in cytomegalovirus infection. Their antigen targets remain unknown. MiXCR was run by TCRdb on the reads, yielding one entry per CDR3 protein. The sample holds around 570,000 distinct CDR3 sequences, approximately 40% seen once. This material consisted of cultured PBMCs, taken from culture after CMV antigen stimulation. The receptors stem from a human donor in good health (CMV status not recorded). Some clones in this sample may be carry-over from other donors' samples.

The CDR3 sequence is CASRAGQGTYNEQFF. CDR3 nucleotide sequence: TGTGCCAGCAGAGCCGGACAGGGGACGTACAATGAGCAGTTCTTC. The genes are TRBV2 and TRBJ2-1; 9 positions agree with TRBD1. The CDR3 totals 15 residues. From germline, CDR1 is SNHLY and CDR2 FYNNEI. V lost 6 bases to trimming and J lost 4 bases; unmatched junction nucleotides: 7.

V and J are TRBV15 and TRBJ2-3; a weak D match, TRBD2 (6 bases). This CDR3 has 15 amino acids. Germline V lookup: CDR1 LNHNV, CDR2 YYDKDF (reference sequence). Trimming took 0 bases from V and 0 from J, leaving 7 bases between them. CDR3 sequence: CATSREGLSTDTQYF. CDR3 DNA sequence: TGTGCCACCAGCAGAGAGGGACTTAGCACAGATACGCAGTATTTT.

The chain recombines TRBV6-8 with TRBJ2-2, with TRBD1 matching 8 bases. The V and J ends lost 5 bases and 0 bases, in that order; junction bases with no gene match: 8. The CDR3 totals 17 residues. CDR1 is MNHGY, CDR2 SAAAGT, per germline. The CDR3 bases are TGTGCCAGCAGTAGGGACAGGATGGTCACGAACACCGGGGAGCTGTTTTTT. Its protein is CASSRDRMVTNTGELFF.

CDR3 in DNA: TGCGCCAGCAGCCCCGACGGTGGGGGGAACACTGAAGCTTTCTTT. It specifies CASSPDGGGNTEAFF. The V gene is TRBV5-1, the J gene TRBJ1-1; D is possibly TRBD1 (5 bases). The V gene's germline CDR1 is SGHRS and CDR2 YFSETQ. The V end lost 4 bases, the J end lost 1 base, and 14 bases lay between the germline ends. The CDR3 covers 15 residues.

This clonotype was counted between two and nine times. The chain carries TRBV7-9 and TRBJ1-4; 7 bases align to TRBD1. The germline V gene has CDR1 SEHNR and CDR2 FQNEAQ (reference sequence). The trim removed 5 bases at V and 8 bases at J, leaving 8 bases unmatched. CDR3 size: 14 residues. CDR3 DNA sequence: TGTGCCAGCAGCCAGGGGGGAGCTGAGGAAAAACTGTTTTTT. It specifies CASSQGGAEEKLFF.

This clonotype is a singleton in its sample. J is TRBJ2-5 and V is TRBV14; the match to TRBD1 covers 7 bases. This CDR3 has 15 residues. CDR1 SGHDN and CDR2 FVKESK come from the germline V gene. Trimming at V came to 6 bases and at J to 5 bases, leaving 12 bases not matched to a gene. DNA for the CDR3: TGTGCCAGCAGACCCTCATACAGGGGAATCGAGACCCAGTACTTC. Protein sequence: CASRPSYRGIETQYF.

This rearrangement joins TRBV7-8 to TRBJ1-1; 7 nucleotides agree with TRBD1. Germline assignment: CDR1 SGHVS and CDR2 FQNEAQ. There are 15 residues in the CDR3. V dropped 1 base and J dropped 5; count of bases not matched to a gene: 7. Here the CDR3 reads CASSLEIRGVTEAFF. CDR3 DNA: TGTGCCAGCAGCTTAGAAATCAGGGGGGTGACTGAAGCTTTCTTT.

The chain has TRBV18 and TRBJ2-1, with 14 bases that match TRBD2. Trimming took 3 bases from V and 8 from J; bases not matched to a gene: 3. In germline, CDR1 is KGHSH, CDR2 LQKENI. The CDR3 is made up of 15 amino acids. CDR3: CASSPGLAGVDEQFF. CDR3 DNA sequence: TGTGCCAGCTCACCGGGACTAGCGGGAGTCGATGAGCAGTTCTTC.

This clonotype was counted only a few times. The chain links TRBV7-2 to TRBJ2-3; 12 nucleotides agree with TRBD2. The V gene's germline CDR1 is SGHTA and CDR2 FQGNSA. The CDR3 has 17 amino acids. With V trimmed by 1 base and J by 5 bases, 7 bases remained unmatched. The CDR3 here is CASSLVASGRGLDTQYF. In DNA, the CDR3 is TGTGCCAGCAGCTTAGTGGCTAGCGGGAGGGGGTTAGATACGCAGTATTTT.

The rearrangement joins TRBV27 to TRBJ1-6; D not resolved. This CDR3 has 14 amino acids. Germline lookup yields CDR1 MNHEY and CDR2 SMNVEV (reference sequence). Between the trimmed V and J ends, which lost 5 bases and 4 bases, there was a span of 9 bases. The CDR3 loop is CASSTNTYNSPLHF. Written as DNA, the CDR3 is TGTGCCAGCAGTACGAATACTTATAATTCACCCCTCCACTTT.

V and J are TRBV10-3 and TRBJ2-1; 11 bases fit TRBD1. The CDR3 length is 16 residues. V lost 0 bases and J lost 7; bases outside the gene matches: 5. Germline CDR1 reads ENHRY; CDR2 reads SYGVKD. The CDR3 DNA follows: TGTGCCATCAGTGAGTCGGCGGACAGGGGGCGAAATGAGCAGTTCTTC. Residues: CAISESADRGRNEQFF.

The chain joins TRBV6-2 or TRBV6-3 to TRBJ1-3, with 9 bases lining up with TRBD1. The V gene's germline CDR1 is MNHEY and CDR2 SVGEGT. CDR3 length: 15 residues. V trimming: 6 bases; J trimming: 2 bases; junction bases outside the gene matches: 5. The CDR3: CASSGRDRAGNTIYF. DNA for the CDR3: TGTGCCAGCAGCGGACGGGACAGGGCTGGAAACACCATATATTTT.

This clonotype turned up a few times. The chain couples TRBV15 to TRBJ2-7; 8 bases are shared with TRBD1. The CDR3 contains 15 residues. J lost 7 bases, V lost 0 bases, and 8 bases had no gene match. Per germline, CDR1 LNHNV and CDR2 YYDKDF (reference sequence). This chain's CDR3 is CATSRDVGQVLEQYF. The CDR3 DNA sequence: TGTGCCACCAGCAGAGATGTGGGACAGGTTCTTGAGCAGTACTTC.

This clonotype was observed a few times. This sequence joins TRBV7-9 and TRBJ2-5; 12 nucleotides line up with TRBD2. Germline CDR1 SEHNR, CDR2 FQNEAQ (reference sequence). This CDR3 is built from 13 residues. With V trimmed by 11 bases and J by 5 bases, 6 bases remained unmatched. The CDR3 region is CAGRLAGEETQYF. CDR3 nucleotide sequence: TGTGCCGGAAGACTAGCGGGAGAGGAGACCCAGTACTTC.

The CDR3 sequence is CASSFLGATDGYTF. CDR3 DNA sequence: TGTGCCAGCAGTTTTCTCGGCGCTACCGATGGCTACACCTTC. The V call is TRBV28, the J call TRBJ1-2; D unclear. V gave up 3 bases and J gave up 6 bases, with 14 bases separating them. This CDR3 has 14 residues. CDR1 is MDHEN and CDR2 is SYDVKM in the germline V gene.

This chain links TRBV25-1 with TRBJ2-3, with a possible D match to TRBD2 (6 bases). Germline V gene data show CDR1 as MGHDK and CDR2 as SYGVNS. V gave up 6 bases and J gave up 2 bases, with 12 bases separating them. CDR3 length: 14 amino acids. CDR3 residues: CASRAGSPTDTQYF. CDR3 DNA sequence: TGTGCCAGCAGAGCCGGGAGCCCCACAGATACGCAGTATTTT.

The gene calls are TRBV20-1 and TRBJ1-2; D remains unclear. The CDR3 covers 13 residues. Between the trimmed V and J ends, which lost 5 bases and 4 bases, there was a span of 14 bases. Germline V gene lookup returns CDR1 DFQATT and CDR2 SNEGSKA (reference sequence). The CDR3 region is CSASNLGTYGYTF. The CDR3 bases are TGCAGTGCTTCAAACTTGGGCACCTATGGCTACACCTTC.

The chain carries TRBV2 and TRBJ2-5; D unclear. This CDR3 spans 13 amino acids. Looked up from germline, CDR1 is SNHLY and CDR2 is FYNNEI. V was shortened by 4 bases and J by 3 bases, with 9 bases between the two germline ends. The CDR3 region is CASSVGGKETQYF. In DNA form, the CDR3 reads TGTGCCAGCAGTGTAGGCGGTAAAGAGACCCAGTACTTC.

The chain couples TRBV28 to TRBJ2-1; D might be TRBD1 (6 bases). CDR1 and CDR2 (germline): MDHEN, SYDVKM. Trimming shortened V by 5 bases and J by 0 bases, and 17 bases separated the two germline ends. The CDR3 runs to 17 residues. The CDR3 DNA is TGTGCCAGCAGTCTCCGGACAGCTCTGAGCTCCTACAATGAGCAGTTCTTC. Protein product: CASSLRTALSSYNEQFF.

Only a few counts were recorded for this clonotype. A junction boundary mismatches the germline segment, possibly from a read error. CDR3 nucleotides: TGTGCCAGCAGCTCAAGCGGGAGTTGGGGATCCGATGAGCAGTTCTTC. Its protein product is CASSSSGSWGSDEQFF. This chain links TRBV5-3 with TRBJ2-1, with TRBD2 matching 8 bases. TRBV5-3 is an open reading frame whose function is uncertain. The CDR3 consists of 16 residues.

This chain joins TRBV7-9 and TRBJ2-1; 11 bases map to TRBD2. Germline V lookup: CDR1 SEHNR, CDR2 FQNEAQ (reference sequence). J was trimmed by 4 bases and V by 8 bases; bases with no gene match: 1. This CDR3 region has 13 residues. The CDR3 loop reads CASSSGGYNEQFF. The CDR3 DNA follows: TGTGCCAGCTCTAGCGGGGGGTACAATGAGCAGTTCTTC.

This chain links TRBV6-2 or TRBV6-3 with TRBJ2-1; the match to TRBD1 covers 7 bases. Per germline, CDR1 MNHEY and CDR2 SVGEGT. With 6 bases clipped from V and 4 bases from J, the junction kept 21 bases outside the gene matches. The CDR3 is made up of 19 amino acids. DNA of the CDR3: TGTGCCAGCAGGACAATGCTCCGCCCCGGGACAGCTACTTACAATGAGCAGTTCTTC. Amino acids: CASRTMLRPGTATYNEQFF.

The gene calls are TRBV19 and TRBJ2-1, with 10 bases that match TRBD2. V lost 6 bases, J lost 0 bases, and 2 bases stayed unmatched. CDR1 and CDR2 (germline): LNHDA, SQIVND (reference sequence). The CDR3 is made up of 15 amino acids. The CDR3 region is CASRERGGSYNEQFF. In DNA form, the CDR3 reads TGTGCCAGTAGGGAGCGGGGGGGCTCCTACAATGAGCAGTTCTTC.

V gene TRBV19 combines with J gene TRBJ2-3; D is perhaps TRBD2 (6 bases). The CDR3 runs to 17 residues. CDR1 is LNHDA and CDR2 is SQIVND in the germline V gene (reference sequence). The V end lost 8 bases, the J end lost 2 bases, and 23 bases lay between the germline ends. CDR3 nucleotide sequence: TGTGCCAGTGGCGGGTTATGGCGGGAAGGTATCACAGATACGCAGTATTTT. This sequence encodes CASGGLWREGITDTQYF.

This clonotype was found a few times. The chain couples TRBV7-9 to TRBJ2-3; D remains unclear. Trimming shortened V by 5 bases and J by 2 bases, and 11 bases separated the two germline ends. The CDR3 totals 14 residues. The germline V gene has CDR1 SEHNR and CDR2 FQNEAQ (reference sequence). The DNA for the CDR3 is TGTGCCAGCAGCCGGCGACTCTCCACAGATACGCAGTATTTT. Translating it yields CASSRRLSTDTQYF.

This clonotype was observed a handful of times. The V gene is TRBV12-5, the J gene TRBJ2-6; no reliable D call. This CDR3 has 15 residues. Germline V gene data show CDR1 as LGHNT and CDR2 as FRNRAP. V lost 1 base, J lost 0 bases, and 4 bases lay in between. CDR3: CASGLEGSGANVLTF. CDR3 sequence (DNA): TGTGCTAGTGGTTTGGAGGGCTCTGGGGCCAACGTCCTGACTTTC. Using reference TRBV12-5 and TRBJ2-6 for the parts outside the CDR3, the full variable domain is DARVTQTPRHKVTEMGQEVTMRCQPILGHNTVFWYRQTMMQGLELLAYFRNRAPLDDSGMPKDRFSAEMPDATLATLKIQPSEPRDSAVYFCASGLEGSGANVLTFGAGSRLTVL.

V usage is TRBV12-3 or TRBV12-4 and J usage is TRBJ1-3; D is ambiguous. Trimming took 6 bases from V and 1 from J, leaving 16 bases between them. The CDR3 is made up of 16 amino acids. The CDR3 loop reads CASSKRAFGSGNTIYF. The CDR3 region has the DNA TGTGCCAGCAGCAAAAGGGCCTTTGGTTCTGGAAACACCATATATTTT.

The chain combines TRBV14 with TRBJ2-3, with D possibly TRBD2 on 6 matching bases. Trimming cost V 5 bases and J 3 bases, with 12 bases left between them. Germline CDR1 is SGHDN and CDR2 is FVKESK. The CDR3 is made up of 14 amino acids. CDR3 residues: CASSTGVGTDTQYF. The CDR3 DNA sequence: TGTGCCAGCAGCACGGGGGTCGGAACAGATACGCAGTATTTT.